These T cell receptor beta chains were read from a single sample in a study of patients and donors after allogeneic stem cell transplantation. MiXCR, run by TCRdb on the RT-PCR reads, gives a single entry per CDR3 protein. Among about 150,000 distinct CDR3 sequences listed, over 35% were seen once. Sequences were obtained from blood, either unsorted or a sorted T cell fraction (not recorded which). Receptor source: a human donor who was either an allogeneic HSCT recipient or a stem cell or donor lymphocyte infusion donor (not recorded which). It is not recorded whose cells these are; they may come from a transplant donor. Each CDR3 is given with its conserved first and last residue. A D gene is named only where the DNA matches it firmly. A clone size is listed for some rows: how often the clone was seen (once, few, many), or a class if it is expanded.

abundance | d_gene | j_gene | v_gene | CDR3aa | CDR3nt
- | - | TRBJ2-5 | TRBV7-9 | CASSTKGNGVETQYF | TGTGCCAGCAGCACCAAGGGCAATGGGGTGGAGACCCAGTACTTC
- | TRBD2 | TRBJ2-5 | TRBV9 | CASSPRGTSGGDQYF | TGTGCCAGCAGCCCCCGGGGGACTAGCGGGGGTGATCAGTACTTC
few | - | TRBJ1-6 | TRBV12-3/TRBV12-4 | CASSESFDSPLHF | TGTGCCAGCTCTGAGAGTTTTGATTCACCCCTCCACTTT
once | - | TRBJ2-5 | TRBV28 | CASSLDFTPETQYF | TGTGCCAGCAGTTTAGACTTCACCCCCGAGACCCAGTACTTC
- | TRBD1 | TRBJ1-1 | TRBV29-1 | CSVMLGQHTEAFF | TGCAGCGTCATGCTGGGACAGCACACTGAAGCTTTCTTT
- | - | TRBJ1-1 | TRBV6-2/TRBV6-3 | CASRFLIGTGTEAFF | TGTGCCAGCAGATTTCTTATCGGGACGGGGACTGAAGCTTTCTTT
- | - | TRBJ2-5 | TRBV6-2/TRBV6-3 | CASSYSIRETQYF | TGTGCCAGCAGTTACTCGATAAGAGAGACCCAGTACTTC
- | - | TRBJ1-2 | TRBV20-1 | CSALPGTPLGYGYTF | TGCAGTGCCCTACCCGGGACGCCTTTGGGGTATGGCTACACCTTC
- | - | TRBJ2-3 | TRBV5-1 | CTSTPRPSTDTQYF | TGCACCAGCACTCCGAGGCCCAGCACAGATACGCAGTATTTT
- | - | TRBJ1-5 | TRBV5-5 | CASSLVQVGQPQHF | TGTGCCAGCAGCTTGGTCCAGGTGGGTCAGCCCCAGCATTTT
- | - | TRBJ1-6 | TRBV12-3/TRBV12-4 | CASSPFGGLNSPLHF | TGTGCCAGCAGTCCCTTCGGAGGGTTGAATTCACCCCTCCACTTT
- | TRBD1 | TRBJ1-1 | TRBV3-1 | CASSQETGGYTEAFF | TGTGCCAGCAGCCAAGAGACAGGGGGTTACACTGAAGCTTTCTTT
- | - | TRBJ1-5 | TRBV12-5 | CASGLGNQPQHF | TGTGCTAGTGGTTTGGGCAATCAGCCCCAGCATTTT
- | - | TRBJ2-5 | TRBV6-6 | CASIDRGAGETQYF | TGTGCCAGCATCGACCGGGGGGCAGGGGAGACCCAGTACTTC
few | TRBD1 | TRBJ1-3 | TRBV27 | CASSRTGDASGNTIYF | TGTGCCAGCAGTAGGACAGGCGACGCCTCTGGAAACACCATATATTTT
- | TRBD1 | TRBJ2-5 | TRBV12-3/TRBV12-4 | CASSFRDRGRETQYF | TGTGCCAGCAGTTTCCGGGACAGGGGGCGCGAGACCCAGTACTTC
few | - | TRBJ2-1 | TRBV6-2/TRBV6-3 | CASSWEARSSYNEQFF | TGTGCCAGCAGTTGGGAAGCCAGGAGCTCCTACAATGAGCAGTTCTTC
- | TRBD1 | TRBJ1-5 | TRBV2 | CASSPDRVTHQPQHF | TGTGCCAGCAGTCCGGACAGGGTAACCCATCAGCCCCAGCATTTT
- | - | TRBJ1-1 | TRBV12-3/TRBV12-4 | CASSEATTPNTEAFF | TGTGCCAGCAGCGAAGCGACAACTCCGAACACTGAAGCTTTCTTT
few | - | TRBJ1-5 | TRBV12-3/TRBV12-4 | CASSPGTLGNQPQHF | TGTGCCAGCAGCCCCGGGACGTTAGGGAATCAGCCCCAGCATTTT
- | - | TRBJ2-3 | TRBV6-1 | CASSEIVTADTQYF | TGTGCCAGCAGTGAAATTGTGACGGCAGATACGCAGTATTTT
- | - | TRBJ2-1 | TRBV13 | CASSSLGAANEQFF | TGTGCCAGCAGCTCCCTCGGTGCGGCCAATGAGCAGTTCTTC
- | TRBD2 | TRBJ2-3 | TRBV7-8 | CASRSRAGGLTPRTDTQYF | TGTGCCAGCAGATCCAGAGCGGGGGGGCTCACACCGCGCACAGATACGCAGTATTTT
few | TRBD1 | TRBJ1-6 | TRBV12-3/TRBV12-4 | CASSRTGAQSSYNSPLHF | TGTGCCAGCAGTCGGACAGGGGCTCAGAGCTCCTATAATTCACCCCTCCACTTT
many | - | TRBJ2-4 | TRBV20-1 | CSAIPENIQYF | TGCAGTGCTATCCCAGAAAACATTCAGTACTTC
- | - | TRBJ1-2 | TRBV10-3 | CAISEPHPSSGQSNYGYTF | TGTGCCATCAGTGAGCCCCACCCTAGCTCCGGACAGTCTAACTATGGCTACACCTTC
- | TRBD1 | TRBJ2-1 | TRBV10-3 | CAISGTGNINEQFF | TGTGCCATCAGCGGGACAGGCAATATCAATGAGCAGTTCTTC
few | - | TRBJ1-5 | TRBV15 | CATSRDGQGLSQPQHF | TGTGCCACCAGCAGAGATGGGCAGGGTTTAAGTCAGCCCCAGCATTTT
- | - | TRBJ1-1 | TRBV7-2 | CASSSTPDMNTEAFF | TGTGCCAGCAGCTCGACGCCGGACATGAACACTGAAGCTTTCTTT
few | - | TRBJ2-5 | TRBV7-7 | CASSSGTSEETQYF | TGTGCTAGCAGCTCGGGGACATCTGAAGAGACCCAGTACTTC
- | TRBD2 | TRBJ2-1 | TRBV3-1 | CASSPFGVAGGLSEQFF | TGTGCCAGCAGCCCTTTCGGAGTAGCGGGGGGGCTCAGTGAGCAGTTCTTC
- | TRBD1 | TRBJ1-4 | TRBV6-6 | CASSYQPGGDEKLFF | TGTGCCAGCAGTTACCAGCCAGGGGGGGATGAAAAACTGTTTTTT
- | TRBD1 | TRBJ1-1 | TRBV29-1 | CSVVDRENTEAFF | TGCAGCGTTGTGGACAGGGAGAACACTGAAGCTTTCTTT
- | - | TRBJ1-5 | TRBV20-1 | CSASRGGNQPQHF | TGCAGTGCTAGTCGGGGGGGTAATCAGCCCCAGCATTTT
- | - | TRBJ2-2 | TRBV12-3/TRBV12-4 | CASSLASSGVSGELFF | TGTGCCAGCAGTTTAGCGTCTTCGGGGGTTAGCGGGGAGCTGTTTTTT
- | - | TRBJ1-2 | TRBV6-6 | CASSPRVRDYGYTF | TGTGCCAGCAGCCCACGGGTTCGAGACTATGGCTACACCTTC
- | - | TRBJ1-2 | TRBV28 | CASSFWGDYGYTF | TGTGCCAGCAGTTTTTGGGGAGACTATGGCTACACCTTC
- | - | TRBJ2-1 | TRBV20-1 | CSASPHTRNNEQFF | TGCAGTGCTAGTCCTCATACAAGGAACAATGAGCAGTTCTTC
few | - | TRBJ2-1 | TRBV12-3/TRBV12-4 | CASRWARGPYNEQFF | TGTGCCAGCAGATGGGCTCGAGGGCCCTACAATGAGCAGTTCTTC
few | - | TRBJ2-1 | TRBV27 | CASSLLGEQFF | TGTGCCAGCAGTTTACTCGGGGAGCAGTTCTTC
- | - | TRBJ1-3 | TRBV14 | CASSRRGSNSGNTIYF | TGTGCCAGCAGCCGGCGAGGGAGTAACTCTGGAAACACCATATATTTT
- | TRBD2 | TRBJ2-1 | TRBV3-1 | CASSFPGGGGAREQFF | TGTGCCAGCAGCTTCCCCGGTGGCGGGGGGGCCAGGGAGCAGTTCTTC
- | TRBD1 | TRBJ2-5 | TRBV4-3 | CASSPVGTDSQETQYF | TGCGCCAGCAGCCCTGTTGGGACAGATTCACAAGAGACCCAGTACTTC
- | TRBD2 | TRBJ2-4 | TRBV11-2 | CASSLGEGGIQYF | TGTGCCAGCAGCTTAGGGGAGGGAGGCATTCAGTACTTC
- | - | TRBJ2-4 | TRBV7-8 | CASSHPYTAKNIQYF | TGTGCCAGCAGCCACCCCTACACTGCCAAAAACATTCAGTACTTC
- | TRBD2 | TRBJ2-1 | TRBV13 | CASSPPGLAGTYEQFF | TGTGCCAGCAGCCCACCGGGACTAGCGGGGACCTATGAGCAGTTCTTC
few | - | TRBJ1-3 | TRBV29-1 | CSVVGQSSGNTIYF | TGCAGCGTTGTAGGACAGAGCTCTGGAAACACCATATATTTT
- | - | TRBJ2-7 | TRBV20-1 | CSARARNGGHEQYF | TGCAGTGCTAGAGCCCGGAACGGGGGACACGAGCAGTACTTC
- | - | TRBJ2-7 | TRBV20-1 | CSARYDEQYF | TGCAGTGCTAGATACGACGAGCAGTACTTC
few | - | TRBJ2-1 | TRBV12-3/TRBV12-4 | CASSFVVGEQFF | TGTGCCAGCAGTTTTGTGGTGGGAGAGCAGTTCTTC
- | TRBD2 | TRBJ2-5 | TRBV29-1 | CSVEGLKGGETQYF | TGCAGCGTTGAAGGGCTCAAGGGAGGGGAGACCCAGTACTTC